This entry concerns a single T cell receptor (beta chain). As yet, its antigen is unknown. Sequencing ends 3 residues short of the CDR3 end; the germline J gene provides the rest. The sample comes from a study of T cells in women clearing cervical HPV infection. Study conclusions and caveats: Repertoire richness, not evenness, was significantly elevated in CIN3+ cases versus controls. T-cell numbers per sample were unknown and may explain richness differences.

This CDR3 is 13 amino acids long. J lost 7 bases, V lost 3 bases, and 5 bases had no gene match. CDR1 and CDR2 (germline): SGHVS, FNYEAQ. TCRdb keeps only in-frame clones here, not all; method: immunoSEQ multiplex PCR. Seen in this sample are tens of thousands of clones; the ten most common clones hold approximately 0.98%. The rearrangement joins TRBV7-6 to TRBJ1-1; TRBD1 aligns across 7 bases. Sequenced material: blood buffy coat. The receptor was isolated from a woman aged 18 to 69 with a cervical HPV16 infection that either progressed to CIN3+ or cleared (not recorded which). The CDR3 bases that were read are TGTGCCAGCAGCTTTGACAGGGACTTTGAA. Translating gives CASSFDRDFE. The CDR3 in its entirety is CASSFDRDFEAFF.